This entry lists 25 T cell receptor beta chains sequenced from one sample in a study of control samples from healthy donors and cancer patients. Method: immunoSEQ multiplex PCR; TCRdb's copy keeps in-frame clones and lacks some. The sample consists of roughly 140,000 clones, 89% of them appearing once. Sequenced material: blood. These receptors were collected from a man under 40 in good health.

The chain combines TRBV28 with TRBJ1-1; D perhaps matches TRBD1 (6 bases). This CDR3 region has 13 residues. Trimming took off 6 bases at V and 11 bases at J, with 19 bases between the two ends. The germline CDR1 and CDR2 sequences are MDHEN and SYDVKM. The CDR3 DNA sequence: TGTGCCAGCAGGTTGACCCTGGGGGGCCGTGCTTTCTTT. It specifies CASRLTLGGRAFF.

In nucleotides, the CDR3 is TGTGCTAGTGGTTTGGTTGCAGGCACAGATACGCAGTATTTT. This sequence encodes CASGLVAGTDTQYF. V and J are TRBV12-5 and TRBJ2-3; D is undetermined. Per germline, CDR1 LGHNT and CDR2 FRNRAP. With 0 bases removed from V and 1 base from J, the gap between germline ends came to 5 bases. The CDR3 extends over 14 amino acids.

The chain recombines TRBV19 with TRBJ1-2; D unresolved. Trimming removed 4 bases from V and 4 bases from J, with 13 bases in between. The CDR3 runs to 14 residues. Per the germline V gene, CDR1 is LNHDA and CDR2 is SQIVND (reference sequence). The CDR3 sequence: CASSTRQVAYGYTF. The CDR3 DNA is TGTGCCAGTAGTACTCGCCAGGTTGCCTATGGCTACACCTTC.

The chain is built from TRBV5-1 and TRBJ2-3, with a tentative D call TRBD1 (6 bases). This CDR3 contains 15 residues. Germline loops: CDR1 SGHRS, CDR2 YFSETQ. V lost 2 bases and J lost 1, with 11 bases in between. The CDR3 region is CASSFVGAGTDTQYF. The CDR3 bases are TGCGCCAGCAGCTTCGTGGGGGCCGGCACAGATACGCAGTATTTT.

The chain's CDR3 is CASSYGQESDNEQFF. The CDR3 nucleotides read TGTGCCAGCAGTTACGGACAGGAATCAGACAATGAGCAGTTCTTC. The chain couples TRBV6-5 to TRBJ2-1, with 7 bases that match TRBD1. The germline CDR1 and CDR2 sequences are MNHEY and SVGAGI. The ends lost 2 bases at V and 5 bases at J; junction bases unmatched: 6. There are 15 residues in the CDR3.

The rearrangement joins TRBV5-8 to TRBJ1-2, with 7 bases that match TRBD1. Germline V gene data show CDR1 as SGHTS and CDR2 as YDEGEE. This CDR3 has 15 amino acids. Unmatched junction bases numbered 8, after V lost 4 bases and J lost 2 bases. CDR3 nucleotides: TGTGCCAGCAGCCCGGGACAGCAAACCAACTATGGCTACACCTTC. Translation: CASSPGQQTNYGYTF.

The genes are TRBV27 and TRBJ2-6; a weak D match, TRBD1 (5 bases). The CDR3 length is 15 residues. V was cut by 0 bases and J by 2 bases, with 5 bases left in between. CDR1 is MNHEY and CDR2 is SMNVEV in the germline V gene (reference sequence). For the CDR3, the DNA is TGTGCCAGCAGTTTATCAGGGGCTGGGGCCAACGTCCTGACTTTC. Its translation is CASSLSGAGANVLTF.

The rearrangement uses TRBV5-4 and TRBJ1-1; D is uncertain. Germline values: CDR1 SGHNT, CDR2 YYREEE (reference sequence). V lost 4 bases, J lost 1 base, and 14 bases lay in between. This CDR3 region has 15 residues. CDR3 sequence reads: CASSPRSSSNTEAFF. CDR3 nucleotides: TGTGCCAGCAGCCCCCGGAGCAGCTCGAACACTGAAGCTTTCTTT.

The chain has TRBV30 and TRBJ2-7, with no clear D. The germline V gene has CDR1 GTSNPN and CDR2 SVGIG (reference sequence). This CDR3 contains 12 residues. Trimming left V 2 bases short and J 3 bases short, with 8 bases between. The DNA for the CDR3 is TGTGCCTGGAGTAAGATGGGCTACGAGCAGTACTTC. Its protein is CAWSKMGYEQYF.

The J gene is TRBJ2-1, the V gene TRBV2; no definite D call. Germline V CDR1 and CDR2: SNHLY, FYNNEI. The V and J ends lost 10 bases and 10 bases respectively, with 20 bases between them. This CDR3 comprises 13 residues. The CDR3 DNA is TGTGCCACCTCTAGAAACAGCCCCGGAGAGCAGTTCTTC. It yields the protein CATSRNSPGEQFF.

The chain is built from TRBV5-1 and TRBJ2-7; 10 nucleotides align to TRBD1. The J segment lost 7 bases and the V segment lost 4 bases, leaving 8 bases of the junction unmatched. Germline loops: CDR1 SGHRS, CDR2 YFSETQ. The CDR3 consists of 14 residues. The CDR3 loop reads CASSKRQGAGEQYF. Written as DNA, the CDR3 is TGCGCCAGCAGCAAAAGACAGGGGGCAGGGGAGCAGTACTTC.

This chain connects TRBV7-2 to TRBJ2-7, with 9 bases that match TRBD2. Germline V gene data show CDR1 as SGHTA and CDR2 as FQGNSA. The length of the CDR3 is 15 residues. Trimming cost V 5 bases and J 7 bases; bases outside gene matches: 12. CDR3 sequence (DNA): TGTGCCAGCAGCGTCTCCCGGACTAGCGCCCTGGAGCAGTACTTC. Translated, it gives CASSVSRTSALEQYF. Together with reference TRBV7-2 and TRBJ2-7, the CDR3 gives the full variable domain: GAGVSQSPSNKVTEKGKDVELRCDPISGHTALYWYRQSLGQGLEFLIYFQGNSAPDKSGLPSDRFSAERTGGSVSTLTIQRTQQEDSAVYLCASSVSRTSALEQYFGPGTRLTVT.

CDR3 in amino acids: CASSLNRGSDTGELFF. The CDR3 DNA reads TGTGCCAGCAGCCTCAACAGGGGGTCGGACACCGGGGAGCTGTTTTTT. The V call is TRBV9, the J call TRBJ2-2; 8 nucleotides align to TRBD1. The J segment lost 3 bases and the V segment lost 4 bases, leaving 8 bases of the junction unmatched. Germline V gives CDR1 SGDLS, CDR2 YYNGEE. This CDR3 comprises 16 residues.

This chain links TRBV6-5 with TRBJ1-1; TRBD1 agrees at 9 bases. V lost 6 bases to trimming and J lost 1 base; unmatched junction nucleotides: 3. Looked up from germline, CDR1 is MNHEY and CDR2 is SVGAGI. This CDR3 region has 14 residues. In DNA, the CDR3 is TGTGCCAGCAGGGTGGACAGGGGGAACACTGAAGCTTTCTTT. Protein: CASRVDRGNTEAFF.

The rearrangement links TRBV2 to TRBJ1-1; D is uncertain. Trimming pared 1 base from V and 0 bases from J, leaving 6 bases between. The CDR3 totals 14 residues. CDR1 and CDR2 (germline): SNHLY, FYNNEI. The CDR3 sequence is CASSEDSLNTEAFF. CDR3 coding DNA: TGTGCCAGCAGTGAAGACAGCCTGAACACTGAAGCTTTCTTT.

The chain joins TRBV5-5 to TRBJ2-7; 7 nucleotides line up with TRBD1. V dropped 2 bases and J dropped 6; count of bases not matched to a gene: 8. This CDR3 is 14 amino acids long. From germline, CDR1 is SGHKS and CDR2 YYEKEE (reference sequence). The CDR3 region has the DNA TGTGCCAGCAGCTTCGGACAGGAAGATGGCGAGCAGTACTTC. Its protein is CASSFGQEDGEQYF.

The rearrangement joins TRBV6-5 to TRBJ1-1; 10 bases align to TRBD1. This CDR3 is built from 14 residues. Trimming took 8 bases from V and 3 from J; bases not matched to a gene: 6. CDR1 and CDR2 (germline): MNHEY, SVGAGI. In DNA form, the CDR3 reads TGTGCCAGCGACGGGACAGGGGTTGACACTGAAGCTTTCTTT. It encodes CASDGTGVDTEAFF.

The V call is TRBV21-1, the J call TRBJ2-7; the D call in the table, TRBD2, was not verified against the DNA. TRBV21-1 is listed as a pseudogene. CDR3 length: 15 amino acids. Here the CDR3 DNA reads TGTGCCAGCAGCAAAGCGAGGCCAGTGGTCTACGAGCAGTACTTC. Its protein product is CASSKARPVVYEQYF.

The chain has TRBV24-1 and TRBJ2-1; TRBD2 matches 10 bases. Germline CDR1 KGHDR, CDR2 SFDVKD. The V segment lost 6 bases and the J segment 8 bases; nucleotides outside the gene matches: 12. This CDR3 region has 16 residues. The CDR3 coding sequence is TGTGCCACCAGTCTTTCCGGCCTAGCGGGGGTGGATGAGCAGTTCTTC. As protein: CATSLSGLAGVDEQFF.

The V call is TRBV14, the J call TRBJ2-7; TRBD1 is a possible D gene (6 bases). V lost 6 bases to trimming and J lost 3 bases, with 9 bases between them. Per the germline V gene, CDR1 is SGHDN and CDR2 is FVKESK. The CDR3 consists of 12 residues. CDR3 nucleotides: TGTGCCAGCAGTCACAGGGTCTACGAGCAGTACTTC. It encodes CASSHRVYEQYF.

The V and J genes are TRBV5-4 and TRBJ2-7; no clear D. With 4 bases removed from V and 5 bases from J, the gap between germline ends came to 7 bases. CDR3 length: 11 amino acids. Germline V gene sequence: CDR1 SGHNT, CDR2 YYREEE (reference sequence). The DNA for the CDR3 is TGTGCCAGCAGCGAGGCTGACGAGCAGTACTTC. Translating it yields CASSEADEQYF.

The chain is built from TRBV7-9 and TRBJ1-1, with D unresolved. The V gene lost 5 bases and the J gene lost 3 bases, with 10 bases spanning the gap. Germline CDR1 is SEHNR and CDR2 is FQNEAQ (reference sequence). The CDR3 spans 13 residues. This CDR3 is CASSAGRDTEAFF. CDR3 DNA: TGTGCCAGCAGCGCCGGGAGGGACACTGAAGCTTTCTTT.

The V gene is TRBV2, the J gene TRBJ2-5; 12 bases are shared with TRBD2. The CDR3 loop spans 15 amino acids. Germline CDR1 and CDR2: SNHLY and FYNNEI. V lost 6 bases to trimming and J lost 4 bases; unmatched junction nucleotides: 6. CDR3 region: CASSRTSGIPETQYF. The CDR3, as DNA: TGTGCCAGCAGCCGGACTAGCGGGATTCCAGAGACCCAGTACTTC.

The genes are TRBV9 and TRBJ2-2; 9 nucleotides align to TRBD2. Trimming at V came to 0 bases and at J to 6 bases, leaving 3 bases not matched to a gene. CDR1 and CDR2 from the germline V gene are SGDLS and YYNGEE. The CDR3 has 15 residues. CDR3 sequence reads: CASSVAASGAGELFF. CDR3 DNA sequence: TGTGCCAGCAGCGTAGCGGCTAGCGGGGCCGGGGAGCTGTTTTTT.

The J gene is TRBJ2-7, the V gene TRBV25-1; 9 nucleotides align to TRBD1. Germline CDR1 and CDR2: MGHDK and SYGVNS. This CDR3 spans 16 amino acids. V trimming: 7 bases; J trimming: 0 bases; junction bases outside the gene matches: 10. CDR3 in amino acids: CASTNGQGISSYEQYF. CDR3 nucleotide sequence: TGTGCCAGCACAAATGGACAGGGGATAAGCTCCTACGAGCAGTACTTC.